These T cell receptor beta chains were read from a single sample in a study of shared clonotypes between healthy human individuals. Generated by immunoSEQ multiplex PCR, the TCRdb table keeps only in-frame clones and is missing some. The sample yields over 850,000 clones, around 78% seen once. Source material: memory CD4+ T cells from PBMCs. The receptors stem from a man aged 18-30 years in good health. Some clones in this sample may be carry-over from other donors' samples. Each CDR3 is given with its conserved first and last residue. The order of the fields is J gene, clone size, V gene, D gene, CDR3 DNA, CDR3 protein. The D gene is left open where the match is weak. Some rows mark clone size as missing; the rest say once, few, many or name a class of expanded clone.

J gene: TRBJ2-1
clone size: -
V gene: TRBV11-3
D gene: -
CDR3 DNA: TGTGCCAGCAGCTGGCGGGCAGAACTTTTCAATGAGCAGTTCTTC
CDR3 protein: CASSWRAELFNEQFF

J gene: TRBJ2-5
clone size: -
V gene: TRBV11-2
D gene: TRBD1
CDR3 DNA: TGTGCCAGCAGGACAGGGGGCGCGCAGACCCAGTACTTC
CDR3 protein: CASRTGGAQTQYF

J gene: TRBJ2-1
clone size: once
V gene: TRBV5-1
D gene: -
CDR3 DNA: TGCGCCAGCAGCTTGGTTTCAGGGAACCACAATGAGCAGTTCTTC
CDR3 protein: CASSLVSGNHNEQFF

J gene: TRBJ2-3
clone size: -
V gene: TRBV7-9
D gene: -
CDR3 DNA: TGTGCCAGCAGCTTATCGGACAGTCGCACAGATACGCAGTATTTT
CDR3 protein: CASSLSDSRTDTQYF

J gene: TRBJ2-7
clone size: few
V gene: TRBV15
D gene: -
CDR3 DNA: TGTGCCACCAGCAGAGACAGGGGCAGGAACGAGCAGTACTTC
CDR3 protein: CATSRDRGRNEQYF

J gene: TRBJ1-3
clone size: -
V gene: TRBV11-2
D gene: -
CDR3 DNA: TGTGCCAGCAGCTTAGGGCCAAACTCTGGAAACACCATATATTTT
CDR3 protein: CASSLGPNSGNTIYF

J gene: TRBJ1-1
clone size: -
V gene: TRBV14
D gene: -
CDR3 DNA: TGTGCCAGCAGCCAAGATGCAGGGTCCACTGAAGCTTTCTTT
CDR3 protein: CASSQDAGSTEAFF

J gene: TRBJ1-1
clone size: -
V gene: TRBV4-3
D gene: -
CDR3 DNA: TGCGCCAGCAGCCAAGTCATTTCAGGGAGCACTGAAGCTTTCTTT
CDR3 protein: CASSQVISGSTEAFF

J gene: TRBJ2-3
clone size: -
V gene: TRBV6-5
D gene: -
CDR3 DNA: TGTGCCAGCAAAAAACCCCAGCAGGGGACGCAGTATTTT
CDR3 protein: CASKKPQQGTQYF

J gene: TRBJ2-7
clone size: -
V gene: TRBV5-6
D gene: -
CDR3 DNA: TGTGCCAGCAGCTCCGGAGCGGGTTCTAGGGACGAGCAGTACTTC
CDR3 protein: CASSSGAGSRDEQYF

J gene: TRBJ2-1
clone size: -
V gene: TRBV9
D gene: -
CDR3 DNA: TGTGCCAGCAGCGTCCGGGACACTCCCTACAATGAGCAGTTCTTC
CDR3 protein: CASSVRDTPYNEQFF

J gene: TRBJ2-5
clone size: -
V gene: TRBV7-9
D gene: -
CDR3 DNA: TGTGCCAGCAGCTTAGTAAGCGGCCAAGAGACCCAGTACTTC
CDR3 protein: CASSLVSGQETQYF

J gene: TRBJ1-2
clone size: -
V gene: TRBV6-6
D gene: TRBD1
CDR3 DNA: TGTGCCAGCAGTTACTCAGGACAGGGAGGGCACTATGGCTACACCTTC
CDR3 protein: CASSYSGQGGHYGYTF

J gene: TRBJ2-5
clone size: once
V gene: TRBV29-1
D gene: -
CDR3 DNA: TGCAGCGTTGAAGTCGTTGCGGGACCTTACCAAGAGACCCAGTACTTC
CDR3 protein: CSVEVVAGPYQETQYF

J gene: TRBJ2-5
clone size: -
V gene: TRBV7-7
D gene: -
CDR3 DNA: TGTGCCAGCAGCTTAAGGGGAGGAACTGCGGGAGAGACCCAGTACTTC
CDR3 protein: CASSLRGGTAGETQYF

J gene: TRBJ1-5
clone size: -
V gene: TRBV28
D gene: -
CDR3 DNA: TGTGCCAGCAGCTCGCCCATGACAAATCAGCCCCAGCATTTT
CDR3 protein: CASSSPMTNQPQHF

J gene: TRBJ2-1
clone size: -
V gene: TRBV5-1
D gene: -
CDR3 DNA: TGCGCCAGCAGCTTTCGGAGGGGCGAGTACAATGAGCAGTTCTTC
CDR3 protein: CASSFRRGEYNEQFF

J gene: TRBJ1-3
clone size: once
V gene: TRBV7-9
D gene: -
CDR3 DNA: TGTGCCAGCAGCCCACCCCCCGGGCGCGGAAACACCATATATTTT
CDR3 protein: CASSPPPGRGNTIYF

J gene: TRBJ2-1
clone size: once
V gene: TRBV6-1
D gene: -
CDR3 DNA: TGTGCCAGCAGGGACGGGAAGGGGTATGAGCAGTTCTTC
CDR3 protein: CASRDGKGYEQFF

J gene: TRBJ2-5
clone size: many
V gene: TRBV27
D gene: TRBD2
CDR3 DNA: TGTGCCAGCAAAAGACTAGCGGGAGGGGCCATCCAAGAGACCCAGTACTTC
CDR3 protein: CASKRLAGGAIQETQYF

J gene: TRBJ1-2
clone size: -
V gene: TRBV6-5
D gene: -
CDR3 DNA: TGTGCCAGCAGCCCGACGGGGCGGAACTATGGCTACACCTTC
CDR3 protein: CASSPTGRNYGYTF

J gene: TRBJ1-4
clone size: -
V gene: TRBV30
D gene: TRBD1
CDR3 DNA: TGTGCCTGGAGTGTATACAGGGGGGATGAAAAACTGTTTTTT
CDR3 protein: CAWSVYRGDEKLFF

J gene: TRBJ2-3
clone size: -
V gene: TRBV5-4
D gene: -
CDR3 DNA: TGTGCCAGCAGCTTGGAGGGGAGCGCAGATACGCAGTATTTT
CDR3 protein: CASSLEGSADTQYF

J gene: TRBJ2-3
clone size: -
V gene: TRBV9
D gene: -
CDR3 DNA: TGTGCCAGCAGCGCCAGGTACCCCACAGATACGCAGTATTTT
CDR3 protein: CASSARYPTDTQYF

J gene: TRBJ1-2
clone size: -
V gene: TRBV5-1
D gene: -
CDR3 DNA: TGCGCCAGCAGTCAATCCAGGGTTGACGGCTACACCTTC
CDR3 protein: CASSQSRVDGYTF

J gene: TRBJ2-6
clone size: once
V gene: TRBV7-2
D gene: -
CDR3 DNA: TGTGCCAGCAGCTTAGGCACAGGGTGGGGGGCCAACGTCCTGACTTTC
CDR3 protein: CASSLGTGWGANVLTF

J gene: TRBJ2-1
clone size: -
V gene: TRBV5-1
D gene: -
CDR3 DNA: TGCGCCAGCAGGCTCTCGGAGGGGTCCTACAATGAGCAGTTCTTC
CDR3 protein: CASRLSEGSYNEQFF

J gene: TRBJ1-5
clone size: -
V gene: TRBV11-2
D gene: -
CDR3 DNA: TGTGCCAGCAGCTTAGAAGGGGTACAGCCCCAGCATTTT
CDR3 protein: CASSLEGVQPQHF

J gene: TRBJ1-3
clone size: -
V gene: TRBV4-1
D gene: -
CDR3 DNA: TGCGCCAGCAGCCAAGAGGGGACAAGGGCTGGAAACACCATATATTTT
CDR3 protein: CASSQEGTRAGNTIYF

J gene: TRBJ2-6
clone size: once
V gene: TRBV5-1
D gene: -
CDR3 DNA: TGCGCCAGCAGCTTGAGCATTTCCTCTGGGGCCAACGTCCTGACTTTC
CDR3 protein: CASSLSISSGANVLTF

J gene: TRBJ1-2
clone size: -
V gene: TRBV25-1
D gene: -
CDR3 DNA: TGTGCCAGCAGTGCCCCTGCTGGTGGCTACACCTTC
CDR3 protein: CASSAPAGGYTF

J gene: TRBJ2-7
clone size: few
V gene: TRBV11-2
D gene: TRBD1
CDR3 DNA: TGTGCCAGCAGCAACCCCAGGGGGCGCAGCTCCTACGAGCAGTACTTC
CDR3 protein: CASSNPRGRSSYEQYF

J gene: TRBJ1-5
clone size: few
V gene: TRBV7-2
D gene: -
CDR3 DNA: TGTGCCAGCAGCTTAGGGCGGGCTCAGCCCCAGCATTTT
CDR3 protein: CASSLGRAQPQHF

J gene: TRBJ1-2
clone size: once
V gene: TRBV28
D gene: -
CDR3 DNA: TGTGCCAGCAGTTTAGGGGCTTATGGCTACACCTTC
CDR3 protein: CASSLGAYGYTF

J gene: TRBJ2-1
clone size: -
V gene: TRBV28
D gene: TRBD2
CDR3 DNA: TGTGCCAGCAGTTTAATGAAGCGGGAGGGCCTCAATGAGCAGTTCTTC
CDR3 protein: CASSLMKREGLNEQFF

J gene: TRBJ2-1
clone size: -
V gene: TRBV7-7
D gene: -
CDR3 DNA: TGTGCCAGCAGCCGTGGACACAACAATGAGCAGTTCTTC
CDR3 protein: CASSRGHNNEQFF

J gene: TRBJ2-3
clone size: -
V gene: TRBV5-1
D gene: TRBD2
CDR3 DNA: TGCGCCAGCAGCTTGGGTAGTACTAGCGGGAGTTCAGATACGCAGTATTTT
CDR3 protein: CASSLGSTSGSSDTQYF

J gene: TRBJ1-3
clone size: -
V gene: TRBV4-3
D gene: -
CDR3 DNA: TGCGCCAGCAGCCAGTCAGCGAGGTCTGGAAACACCATATATTTT
CDR3 protein: CASSQSARSGNTIYF

J gene: TRBJ2-3
clone size: -
V gene: TRBV19
D gene: -
CDR3 DNA: TGTGCCAGTAAAGCCTTGAACACAGATACGCAGTATTTT
CDR3 protein: CASKALNTDTQYF

J gene: TRBJ2-3
clone size: -
V gene: TRBV5-4
D gene: TRBD2
CDR3 DNA: TGTGCCAGCAGCTTGACTAGCGGGAGTAACACAGATACGCAGTATTTT
CDR3 protein: CASSLTSGSNTDTQYF

J gene: TRBJ2-7
clone size: -
V gene: TRBV5-4
D gene: TRBD2
CDR3 DNA: TGTGCCAGCAGCTTGGGGGCGGGAGGGCCCTACGAGCAGTACTTC
CDR3 protein: CASSLGAGGPYEQYF

J gene: TRBJ2-3
clone size: few
V gene: TRBV11-1
D gene: -
CDR3 DNA: TGTGCCAGCAGCTTAGAGACAGGCACAGATACGCAGTATTTT
CDR3 protein: CASSLETGTDTQYF

J gene: TRBJ2-7
clone size: once
V gene: TRBV9
D gene: -
CDR3 DNA: TGTGCCAGCAGCGCCCTTCTGGAGGGCGAGCAGTACTTC
CDR3 protein: CASSALLEGEQYF